Described below is a single T cell receptor beta chain sequence and its context. The antigen remains unidentified. TCRdb's copy holds only in-frame clones and misses some; the assay was immunoSEQ multiplex PCR. Of 750,000 to 1,000,000 clones in the sample, around 92% were seen once. Naive CD8 isolation took CD45RO-negative cells positively selected for CCR7 and excluded terminally differentiated effector memory CD45RA+ cells. Trimming shortened V by 4 bases and J by 0 bases, and 11 bases separated the two germline ends. CDR3 length: 15 amino acids. The V gene's germline CDR1 is MGHRA and CDR2 YSYEKL. The data were taken from a study of shared clonotypes between healthy human individuals. Whole-study results and caveats: Larger estimated richness was generally seen in naive subsets than in memory subsets.

Sequenced input: naive CD8+ T cells sorted from blood. This receptor was identified in a man aged 25-40 years in good health. This chain uses TRBV4-1 with TRBJ2-3, with D unclear. DNA of the CDR3: TGCGCCAGCAGCCCTCTGACTGACAGCACAGATACGCAGTATTTT. It yields the protein CASSPLTDSTDTQYF.